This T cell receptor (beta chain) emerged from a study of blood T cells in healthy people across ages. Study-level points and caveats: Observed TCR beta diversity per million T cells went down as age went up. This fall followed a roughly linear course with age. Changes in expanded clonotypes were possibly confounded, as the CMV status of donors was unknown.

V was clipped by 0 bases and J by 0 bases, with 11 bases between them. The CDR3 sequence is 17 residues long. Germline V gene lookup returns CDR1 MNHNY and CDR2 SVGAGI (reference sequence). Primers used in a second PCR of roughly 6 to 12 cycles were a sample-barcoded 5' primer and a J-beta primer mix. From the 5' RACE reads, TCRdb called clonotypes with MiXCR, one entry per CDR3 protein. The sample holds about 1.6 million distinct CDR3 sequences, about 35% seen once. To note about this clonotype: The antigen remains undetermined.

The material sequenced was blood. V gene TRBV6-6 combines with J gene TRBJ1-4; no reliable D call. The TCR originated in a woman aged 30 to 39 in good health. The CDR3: CASSYSGRVSTNEKLFF. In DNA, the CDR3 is TGTGCCAGCAGTTACTCGGGCCGGGTGTCAACTAATGAAAAACTGTTTTTT.